These 19 T cell receptor beta chains share one sample of origin, sequenced in a study of shared clonotypes between healthy human individuals. Generated by immunoSEQ multiplex PCR, the TCRdb table keeps only in-frame clones and is missing some. The top ten clones hold 0.36% of a sample with under 1,900,000 clones, 97% to 99% of them seen once. The specimen was naive CD4+ T cells sorted from blood. Subset given: CD45RA+ positively selected. Receptor source: a man aged 25-45 years in good health.

The chain employs TRBV5-1 and TRBJ1-1; D perhaps matches TRBD1 (5 bases). Germline lookup yields CDR1 SGHRS and CDR2 YFSETQ. The CDR3 has 14 amino acids. Trimming took 3 bases from V and 3 from J, leaving 12 bases between them. The CDR3 here is CASSSGPSDTEAFF. The CDR3 DNA is TGCGCCAGCAGCTCGGGACCGTCGGACACTGAAGCTTTCTTT.

The genes are TRBV28 and TRBJ2-7, with D hard to call. The CDR3 length is 12 residues. V was cut by 2 bases and J by 5 bases, with 7 bases left in between. The germline V gene encodes CDR1 MDHEN and CDR2 SYDVKM. The CDR3 here is CASSLKYDEQYF. DNA for the CDR3: TGTGCCAGCAGTTTAAAGTACGACGAGCAGTACTTC.

This clone is a singleton in its sample. The chain joins TRBV11-3 to TRBJ2-5; D is perhaps TRBD1 (6 bases). Trimming stripped 5 bases from V and 2 bases from J, with 15 bases between. Germline V gene lookup returns CDR1 SGHNT and CDR2 YENEEA. This CDR3 spans 15 amino acids. The CDR3 coding sequence is TGTGCCAGCAGCGGAGGAGACAGGACTCAAGAGACCCAGTACTTC. Translation: CASSGGDRTQETQYF.

This rearrangement joins TRBV30 to TRBJ1-2, with TRBD1 matching over 7 bases. The germline gives CDR1 GTSNPN, CDR2 SVGIG (reference sequence). CDR3 size: 16 residues. The trim removed 1 base at V and 2 bases at J, leaving 10 bases unmatched. CDR3 bases: TGTGCCTGGAGTGGGGAGGAACAGGGGACGAACTATGGCTACACCTTC. This gives the protein CAWSGEEQGTNYGYTF.

The chain uses TRBV6-5 and TRBJ2-7; D ambiguous. Germline CDR1 and CDR2: MNHEY and SVGAGI. V was trimmed by 2 bases and J by 2 bases, leaving 16 bases between them. The CDR3 is 16 residues long. The CDR3 sequence: CASSYMVGLPPYEQYF. CDR3 nucleotide sequence: TGTGCCAGCAGTTACATGGTAGGTCTCCCCCCCTACGAGCAGTACTTC.

The J gene is TRBJ2-7, the V gene TRBV29-1, with D uncertain. This CDR3 is built from 13 residues. Germline V gives CDR1 SQVTM, CDR2 ANQGSEA. Trimming took 5 bases from V and 5 from J, leaving 16 bases between them. CDR3 region: CSVRRTEKDEQYF. In DNA, the CDR3 is TGCAGCGTTCGCCGGACCGAAAAGGACGAGCAGTACTTC.

The J gene is TRBJ1-3, the V gene TRBV5-1, with unresolved D. Germline CDR1 is SGHRS and CDR2 is YFSETQ. This CDR3 region has 15 residues. V shed 0 bases and J shed 0 bases, with 7 bases lying between them. CDR3 sequence reads: CASSLADYSGNTIYF. In DNA, the CDR3 is TGCGCCAGCAGCTTGGCCGACTACTCTGGAAACACCATATATTTT.

Comment on this clone: Other DNA sequences within the sample encode an identical CDR3. The rearrangement uses TRBV19 and TRBJ2-1; 7 nucleotides agree with TRBD2. The trim removed 4 bases at V and 0 bases at J, leaving 0 bases unmatched. The CDR3 has 14 residues. Per the germline V gene, CDR1 is LNHDA and CDR2 is SQIVND (reference sequence). CDR3 sequence (DNA): TGTGCCAGTAGTAGGGGGGGCTCCTACAATGAGCAGTTCTTC. Its protein is CASSRGGSYNEQFF.

This clone was seen just once. The V call is TRBV9, the J call TRBJ1-1; D gene ambiguous. Germline-derived CDR1 and CDR2 are SGDLS and YYNGEE. V was trimmed by 3 bases and J by 5 bases, leaving 17 bases between them. This CDR3 contains 15 residues. CDR3 loop: CASSAEMRHSTEAFF. The DNA of the CDR3 is TGTGCCAGCAGCGCCGAGATGAGACATTCGACTGAAGCTTTCTTT.

V is TRBV14 and J is TRBJ2-2, with TRBD2 matching 8 bases. The CDR3 runs 16 residues. The V gene end was trimmed by 4 bases and the J gene end by 1 base; junction bases not matched to a gene: 5. Germline lookup yields CDR1 SGHDN and CDR2 FVKESK. The DNA for the CDR3 is TGTGCCAGCAGCCTCGTAGCGGGGCTGAACACCGGGGAGCTGTTTTTT. Amino acid sequence: CASSLVAGLNTGELFF.

V and J are TRBV7-9 and TRBJ2-7; D is unclear. The V end lost 5 bases, the J end lost 3 bases, and 11 bases lay between the germline ends. The germline gives CDR1 SEHNR, CDR2 FQNEAQ (reference sequence). The CDR3 has 13 amino acids. The CDR3 region is CASSPQGFYEQYF. Here the CDR3 DNA reads TGTGCCAGCAGCCCCCAAGGATTCTACGAGCAGTACTTC.

This chain joins TRBV5-1 and TRBJ1-4; D might be TRBD1 (6 bases). Germline CDR1 reads SGHRS; CDR2 reads YFSETQ. The ends were cut back, 2 bases at V and 7 bases at J, with 12 bases in the middle. The CDR3 contains 14 residues. This CDR3 is CASSFSGVIEKLFF. The DNA of the CDR3 is TGCGCCAGCAGCTTTTCAGGGGTTATTGAAAAACTGTTTTTT.

J is TRBJ1-4 and V is TRBV6-5; D might be TRBD1 (5 bases). CDR1 and CDR2 from the germline V gene are MNHEY and SVGAGI. Trimming took off 6 bases at V and 7 bases at J, with 15 bases between the two ends. The CDR3 sequence is 14 residues long. The CDR3 region is CASRPTVLAEKLFF. Written as DNA, the CDR3 is TGTGCCAGCAGGCCGACAGTTCTTGCTGAAAAACTGTTTTTT.

This clone was seen just once. This sequence joins TRBV6-6 and TRBJ2-1; unclear D gene. Trimming removed 8 bases at V and 6 bases at J, with 17 bases between. The CDR3 contains 14 residues. Germline assignment: CDR1 MNHNY and CDR2 SVGAGI (reference sequence). The CDR3 loop is CASQKRLVGNEQFF. The CDR3 coding sequence is TGTGCCAGCCAGAAAAGGCTTGTAGGCAATGAGCAGTTCTTC.

The gene calls are TRBV7-8 and TRBJ2-4; 9 nucleotides line up with TRBD1. The CDR3 runs to 15 residues. Germline loops: CDR1 SGHVS, CDR2 FQNEAQ. V lost 1 base and J lost 15; bases outside the gene matches: 13. In DNA, the CDR3 is TGTGCCAGCAGCTTAGGGGACAGGGTTGCAGGACTGTGGTACTTC. This sequence encodes CASSLGDRVAGLWYF.

The V call is TRBV19, the J call TRBJ2-6; tentatively, D is TRBD1 (5 bases). The ends were cut back, 5 bases at V and 0 bases at J, with 11 bases in the middle. This CDR3 is 16 amino acids long. Germline V CDR1 and CDR2: LNHDA, SQIVND (reference sequence). DNA of the CDR3: TGTGCCAGTAGTGTAACAGGCTCCTCTGGGGCCAACGTCCTGACTTTC. Protein: CASSVTGSSGANVLTF.

The CDR3 is CASSRDLGTLYEQYF. The CDR3 DNA is TGTGCCAGCAGTCGCGACCTTGGAACTCTCTACGAGCAGTACTTC. The chain couples TRBV2 to TRBJ2-7; the D is unclear. Trimming left V 5 bases short and J 3 bases short, with 17 bases between. The CDR3 consists of 15 residues. Germline V gives CDR1 SNHLY, CDR2 FYNNEI.

Remarks on this clone: In the same sample, other DNA sequences code for this CDR3. V and J are TRBV9 and TRBJ2-5, with D perhaps assigned TRBD1 or TRBD2 (5 bases each). The CDR3 is 13 residues long. The V gene lost 2 bases and the J gene lost 5 bases, with 10 bases spanning the gap. Germline V lookup: CDR1 SGDLS, CDR2 YYNGEE. The CDR3 sequence is CASSVGARETQYF. The CDR3 nucleotides read TGTGCCAGCAGCGTCGGGGCACGGGAGACCCAGTACTTC.

Only one count was recorded for this clone. Other DNA sequences in the same sample also yield this CDR3. The rearrangement uses TRBV18 and TRBJ2-5; the D gene is possibly TRBD2 (5 bases). V was shortened by 2 bases and J by 2 bases, with 9 bases between the two germline ends. The CDR3 spans 14 residues. Germline V gene lookup returns CDR1 KGHSH and CDR2 LQKENI. The CDR3 bases are TGTGCCAGCTCACCAAGTTCGGGACAAGAGACCCAGTACTTC. Protein product: CASSPSSGQETQYF. Complete variable domain (other parts from reference TRBV18 and TRBJ2-5): NAGVMQNPRHLVRRRGQEARLRCSPMKGHSHVYWYRQLPEEGLKFMVYLQKENIIDESGMPKERFSAEFPKEGPSILRIQQVVRGDSAAYFCASSPSSGQETQYFGPGTRLLVL.